This TCR beta chain was sequenced during a study of memory CD4+ T cells and cytomegalovirus serostatus. The sort gate was single viable CD3+CD4+CD8-CD45RO+ cells for memory CD4+ T cells. Donors' CMV status reflects serum IgG against pp150, pp28, p38, p52. Study-level points and caveats: The CMV-associated TCR signature appears largely within the CD4+ memory repertoire.

This CDR3 comprises 14 residues. CDR1 is MNHNS and CDR2 is SASEGT in the germline V gene. Trimming took off 2 bases at V and 3 bases at J, with 8 bases between the two ends. Here immunoSEQ multiplex PCR was the method, and the copy in TCRdb shows in-frame clones only, minus some. This repertoire shows tens of thousands of clones, over 70% found once; its top ten account for 0.61%. As for this clone: No antigen is known for it.

The specimen was memory CD4+ T cells from blood. The chain carries TRBV6-1 and TRBJ1-5; TRBD1 might be the D (6 bases). The receptor was derived from an adult in good health and CMV-seronegative. CDR3 protein: CASSEQGFNQPQHF. As DNA, the CDR3 is TGTGCCAGCAGTGAACAGGGGTTCAATCAGCCCCAGCATTTT.